What follows describes a single T cell receptor (beta chain). Produced via immunoSEQ multiplex PCR; TCRdb's table is partial and in-frame only. Of about 46,000 clones listed, 75% to 95% are singletons. This specimen comes from a study of T cell changes during pregnancy in multiple sclerosis. The TCR originated in a female donor with multiple sclerosis, enrolled in a pregnancy study. Specimen: CD8+ T cells from peripheral blood mononuclear cells, collected in the second trimester of pregnancy.

As DNA, the CDR3 is TGTGCCAGCAGCTTAGCCCCAGGGGGGCCCGGGGAGCTGTTTTTT. This encodes CASSLAPGGPGELFF. The V call is TRBV7-6, the J call TRBJ2-2; TRBD1 might be the D (7 bases). The CDR3 spans 15 residues. Looked up from germline, CDR1 is SGHVS and CDR2 is FNYEAQ. Trimming cost V 0 bases and J 6 bases, with 11 bases left between them. The full variable domain, in which reference TRBV7-6 and TRBJ2-2 provide the parts outside the CDR3, is GAGVSQSPRYKVTKRGQDVALRCDPISGHVSLYWYRQALGQGPEFLTYFNYEAQQDKSGLPNDRFSAERPEGSISTLTIQRTEQRDSAMYRCASSLAPGGPGELFFGEGSRLTVL.